Following are 5 T cell receptor beta chains from one sample sequenced in a study of response to subunit inactivated influenza vaccine. TCRdb reprocessed the RT-PCR reads with MiXCR, giving one entry per CDR3 protein. The data contain 500,000 to 600,000 distinct CDR3 sequences, 6% to 9% of them singletons. The sample consisted of PBMCs from blood, taken 23 to 25 months after vaccination. These receptors originate from a man aged 50 to 75 who received an inactivated influenza vaccine.

A few counts support this clonotype. V and J are TRBV5-1 and TRBJ2-3, with D hard to call. Germline V lookup: CDR1 SGHRS, CDR2 YFSETQ. The V gene lost 0 bases and the J gene lost 2 bases, with 10 bases spanning the gap. This CDR3 has 15 amino acids. The chain's CDR3 is CASSLDLGLTDTQYF. DNA for the CDR3: TGCGCCAGCAGCTTGGATCTAGGTCTCACAGATACGCAGTATTTT.

This clonotype was counted between two and nine times. One end of the junction is discordant with germline, which a read error may explain. The chain combines TRBV25-1 with TRBJ2-7, with D possibly being TRBD2 (6 bases). In germline, CDR1 is MGHDK, CDR2 SYGVNS. This CDR3 comprises 15 residues. The CDR3 bases are TGTGCCAGCATTGAATCCGCAGGGAGGATCGACGAGCAGTACTTC. Residues: CASIESAGRIDEQYF.

This clonotype was counted at least ten times. The chain uses TRBV5-1 and TRBJ2-5; 8 nucleotides match TRBD1. V shed 4 bases and J 5 bases; nucleotides not matched to a gene: 10. The CDR3 covers 15 residues. Germline V gene lookup returns CDR1 SGHRS and CDR2 YFSETQ. CDR3 residues: CASSQRTGQFETQYF. In DNA, the CDR3 is TGCGCCAGCAGCCAAAGGACAGGGCAATTCGAGACCCAGTACTTC.

This clonotype was seen repeatedly, ten times or more. This chain links TRBV28 with TRBJ1-3; D uncertain. Trimming stripped 6 bases from V and 1 base from J, with 13 bases between. The CDR3 runs 15 residues. From germline, CDR1 is MDHEN and CDR2 SYDVKM. The DNA for the CDR3 is TGTGCCAGCAGCCCTCCGCGTATTTCTGGAAACACCATATATTTT. Translated: CASSPPRISGNTIYF. The full variable domain, its missing parts supplied by reference TRBV28 and TRBJ1-3, is DVKVTQSSRYLVKRTGEKVFLECVQDMDHENMFWYRQDPGLGLRLIYFSYDVKMKEKGDIPEGYSVSREKKERFSLILESASTNQTSMYLCASSPPRISGNTIYFGEGSWLTVV.

The sample holds many counts of this clonotype. The chain uses TRBV6-2 or TRBV6-3 and TRBJ2-1, with TRBD1 identical over 9 bases. Trimming removed 6 bases from V and 10 bases from J; junction bases left unmatched: 4. The CDR3 contains 12 residues. In germline, CDR1 is MNHEY, CDR2 SVGEGT. CDR3 DNA sequence: TGTGCCAGCAGACAGGGGGCTTTGGAGCAGTTCTTC. Translation gives CASRQGALEQFF.